The sequence of this T cell receptor (beta chain) was determined in a study of blood T cell repertoires in COVID-19. The overall study: Samples of COVID-19 (acute and convalescent) were obtained from the United States, Italy and Spain. T cells, B-cell-depleted T cells, or PBMCs provided the cDNA or gDNA that served as material.

The CDR3 spans 14 residues. The ends lost 0 bases at V and 8 bases at J; junction bases unmatched: 7. Germline V gene data show CDR1 as SGHNT and CDR2 as YYREEE (reference sequence). Source study methods: The authors estimated nucleated cell counts from reference gene primer amplification. Produced via immunoSEQ multiplex PCR; TCRdb's table is partial and in-frame only. For V, J and clone size, that table is used; D and trimming come from the DNA. The sample holds over 200,000 clones, roughly 90% seen once. Sequencing used peripheral blood. This chain uses TRBV5-4 with TRBJ1-1; 7 bases line up with TRBD1. This sequence originates from a man aged 40-50 years with active or convalescent COVID-19. The CDR3 reads CASSLGHRGTEAFF. CDR3 coding DNA: TGTGCCAGCAGCTTGGGGCACAGGGGAACCGAAGCTTTCTTT.